The next 18 T cell receptor beta chains were all read from a single sample in a study of T cells in Graves' hyperthyroidism and ophthalmopathy. Regions amplified from RNA transcripts were the TCR beta CDR3 regions. TCR CDR3 underwent first-round RT-PCR with the HTBI primer set. In TCRdb, the multiplex PCR reads were re-called with MiXCR into one record per CDR3 protein. The sample has fewer than 450,000 distinct CDR3 sequences; approximately 17% are singletons. Sequencing was carried out using blood. The receptors originated from a young man with Graves' ophthalmopathy.

This clonotype occurred many times. The chain joins TRBV7-9 to TRBJ1-4; the D gene is possibly TRBD1 (5 bases). Trimming pared 2 bases from V and 2 bases from J, leaving 6 bases between. This CDR3 has 14 amino acids. The V gene's germline CDR1 is SEHNR and CDR2 FQNEAQ (reference sequence). The CDR3 coding sequence is TGTGCCAGCAGCTTAAGGGACACTAATGAAAAACTGTTTTTT. Protein sequence: CASSLRDTNEKLFF.

This clonotype was seen ten or more times. The chain couples TRBV24-1 to TRBJ1-5; possible D gene TRBD1, 6 bases. The ends were cut back, 3 bases at V and 5 bases at J, with 13 bases in the middle. Per the germline V gene, CDR1 is KGHDR and CDR2 is SFDVKD. The CDR3 sequence is 15 residues long. CDR3 nucleotides: TGTGCCACCAGTGATGCCGGGGGGCGGGATCAGCCCCAGCATTTT. Translation gives CATSDAGGRDQPQHF.

The chain joins TRBV13 to TRBJ2-5; D gene uncertain. CDR1 is PRHDT, CDR2 FYEKMQ, per germline (reference sequence). The V end lost 5 bases, the J end lost 7 bases, and 11 bases lay between the germline ends. The CDR3 runs to 12 residues. CDR3 bases: TGTGCCAGCAGCACAAGTCCCGGGACCCAGTACTTC. It is translated as CASSTSPGTQYF.

About this clonotype itself: This may stem from a read error, because a much larger clone lies one nucleotide away. The chain has TRBV28 and TRBJ1-4; D is possibly TRBD1 (6 bases). Trimming removed 3 bases from V and 10 bases from J, with 15 bases in between. Germline V gene lookup returns CDR1 MDHEN and CDR2 SYDVKM. The length of the CDR3 is 14 residues. The CDR3 nucleotides are TGTGCCAGCAGTTTCCAGGGGACACCAGGAAAACTGTTTTTT. Its protein product is CASSFQGTPGKLFF.

At least ten counts were recorded for this clonotype. The chain links TRBV20-1 to TRBJ1-5; the match to TRBD1 covers 8 bases. J gave up 0 bases and V 5 bases, and 3 bases lay outside the gene matches. This CDR3 comprises 14 residues. Germline lookup yields CDR1 DFQATT and CDR2 SNEGSKA (reference sequence). The CDR3 protein is CSASGGSSNQPQHF. The CDR3 nucleotides are TGCAGTGCTTCAGGGGGCTCTAGCAATCAGCCCCAGCATTTT.

This rearrangement joins TRBV3-1 to TRBJ1-2; D ambiguous. Germline V gives CDR1 LGHDT, CDR2 YNNKEL (reference sequence). The CDR3 totals 14 residues. V was trimmed by 1 base and J by 5 bases, leaving 11 bases between them. The CDR3 DNA is TGTGCCAGCAGCCAAGTTCACCAACCATATGGCTACACCTTC. Protein sequence: CASSQVHQPYGYTF.

This clonotype was counted many times. The V and J genes are TRBV7-3 and TRBJ2-1; D perhaps matches TRBD2 (6 bases). There are 17 residues in the CDR3. Per germline, CDR1 SGHTA and CDR2 FQGTGA. The V gene lost 1 base and the J gene lost 10 bases, with 23 bases spanning the gap. Written as DNA, the CDR3 is TGTGCCAGCAGCTTAAGTGTGGGGGGACGTCCTCCGTTCGAGCAGTTCTTC. Translation: CASSLSVGGRPPFEQFF.

This clonotype has just a few counts. This chain connects TRBV28 to TRBJ2-2, with D possibly being TRBD1 or TRBD2 (5 bases each). V was trimmed by 5 bases and J by 9 bases, leaving 13 bases between them. The CDR3 totals 13 residues. Per the germline V gene, CDR1 is MDHEN and CDR2 is SYDVKM. In nucleotides, the CDR3 is TGTGCCAGCAGTCGTGACACGGGGCGGGAGCTGTTTTTT. This sequence encodes CASSRDTGRELFF.

Many counts were recorded for this clonotype. The gene calls are TRBV5-1 and TRBJ2-7; 8 nucleotides match TRBD1. CDR3 length: 15 residues. V gave up 3 bases and J gave up 1 base; unmatched junction bases: 6. Per the germline V gene, CDR1 is SGHRS and CDR2 is YFSETQ. The CDR3 reads CASSSTGQGSYEQYF. The CDR3 DNA reads TGCGCCAGCAGCTCAACCGGACAGGGTTCCTACGAGCAGTACTTC.

The gene calls are TRBV7-3 and TRBJ1-1; the match to TRBD1 covers 12 bases. Germline loops: CDR1 SGHTA, CDR2 FQGTGA. The CDR3 length is 15 residues. With 5 bases clipped from V and 7 bases from J, the junction kept 8 bases outside the gene matches. The CDR3 nucleotides are TGTGCCAGCAGCAAATCACGGGACAGGGGGCTTGAAGCTTTCTTT. Protein: CASSKSRDRGLEAFF.

The chain links TRBV4-1 to TRBJ1-1; TRBD1 agrees at 8 bases. Germline CDR1 is MGHRA and CDR2 is YSYEKL. The V and J ends lost 0 bases and 0 bases, in that order; junction bases with no gene match: 6. The CDR3 is 17 amino acids. CDR3 DNA sequence: TGCGCCAGCAGCCAAGATAGCAGGGGGCGGATGAACACTGAAGCTTTCTTT. This sequence encodes CASSQDSRGRMNTEAFF.

This clonotype is a singleton in its sample. Possible read error: a much larger clone is one base away. This sequence joins TRBV12-3 or TRBV12-4 and TRBJ2-5, with 8 nucleotides matching TRBD1. The CDR3 contains 13 residues. V lost 6 bases, J lost 13 bases, and 13 bases stayed unmatched. The CDR3 nucleotides read TGTGCCAGCAGCACACGCCCCACAGGGGGTGGGTACTTC. Its protein is CASSTRPTGGGYF.

This clonotype was counted ten times or more. The chain is built from TRBV7-2 and TRBJ1-1, with TRBD1 as a possible D gene (6 bases). Germline lookup yields CDR1 SGHTA and CDR2 FQGNSA. This CDR3 contains 17 residues. Trimming left V 5 bases short and J 5 bases short, with 24 bases between. DNA for the CDR3: TGTGCCAGCAGCCGGAACCTTGGTTGGGGGGCGGGAACTGAAGCTTTCTTT. This codes for CASSRNLGWGAGTEAFF.

In its sample, this clonotype was seen a few times. A much larger clonotype is one base distant, so this may be a read error. The CDR3 DNA is TGTGCCAGCAGTTTATGCGGCGGTGGTACCGGGGAGCTGTTTTTT. It encodes CASSLCGGGTGELFF. This rearrangement joins TRBV12-3 or TRBV12-4 to TRBJ2-2; D gene unclear. V was pared by 2 bases and J by 5 bases, with 12 bases between. This CDR3 has 15 amino acids.

The chain combines TRBV18 with TRBJ1-3; D unresolved. Germline V lookup: CDR1 KGHSH, CDR2 LQKENI. The CDR3 runs to 16 residues. V was shortened by 0 bases and J by 0 bases, with 9 bases between the two germline ends. CDR3 amino acids: CASSPPYLYSGNTIYF. Here the CDR3 DNA reads TGTGCCAGCTCACCACCGTACCTCTACTCTGGAAACACCATATATTTT.

This clonotype was observed a single time. The chain combines TRBV6-2 or TRBV6-3 with TRBJ2-2; D remains ambiguous. CDR1 is MNHEY and CDR2 is SVGEGT in the germline V gene. The CDR3 is made up of 11 amino acids. V was trimmed by 7 bases and J by 14 bases, leaving 14 bases between them. CDR3 residues: CASIGSMGLFF. CDR3 sequence (DNA): TGTGCCAGCATCGGGTCGATGGGACTGTTTTTT.

This clonotype appeared a few times. The rearrangement uses TRBV6-1 and TRBJ1-1; D unresolved. Germline values: CDR1 MNHNS, CDR2 SASEGT. Deletions cut 4 bases from V and 5 bases from J, with 14 bases between. There are 14 residues in the CDR3. The CDR3 sequence is CASSVDPRGTEAFF. The CDR3 bases are TGTGCCAGCAGTGTTGACCCTAGAGGGACTGAAGCTTTCTTT.

At least ten counts were recorded for this clonotype. The V call is TRBV12-3 or TRBV12-4, the J call TRBJ1-2, with a weak D call TRBD1 (6 bases). The CDR3 is 14 amino acids. V gave up 6 bases and J gave up 7 bases, with 18 bases separating them. CDR3 region: CASSPNPIGGGYTF. CDR3 nucleotide sequence: TGTGCCAGCAGCCCGAACCCAATAGGGGGTGGCTACACCTTC.